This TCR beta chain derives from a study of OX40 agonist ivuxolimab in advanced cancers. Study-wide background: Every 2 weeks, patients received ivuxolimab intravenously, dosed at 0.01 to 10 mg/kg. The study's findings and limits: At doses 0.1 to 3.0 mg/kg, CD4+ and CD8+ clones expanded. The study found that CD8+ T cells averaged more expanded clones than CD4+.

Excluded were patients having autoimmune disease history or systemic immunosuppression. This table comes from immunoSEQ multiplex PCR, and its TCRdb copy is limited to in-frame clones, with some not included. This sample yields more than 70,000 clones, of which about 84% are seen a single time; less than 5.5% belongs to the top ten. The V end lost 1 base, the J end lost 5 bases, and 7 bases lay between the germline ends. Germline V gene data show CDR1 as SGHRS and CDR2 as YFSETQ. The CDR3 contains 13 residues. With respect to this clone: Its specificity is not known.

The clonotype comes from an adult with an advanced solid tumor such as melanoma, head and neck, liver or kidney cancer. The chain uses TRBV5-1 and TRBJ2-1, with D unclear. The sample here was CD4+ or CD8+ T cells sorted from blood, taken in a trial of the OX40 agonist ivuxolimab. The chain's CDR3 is CASSLTKNNEQFF. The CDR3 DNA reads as TGCGCCAGCAGCTTGACCAAGAACAATGAGCAGTTCTTC. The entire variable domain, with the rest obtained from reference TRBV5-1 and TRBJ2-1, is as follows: KAGVTQTPRYLIKTRGQQVTLSCSPISGHRSVSWYQQTPGQGLQFLFEYFSETQRNKGNFPGRFSGRQFSNSRSEMNVSTLELGDSALYLCASSLTKNNEQFFGPGTRLTVL.